This TCR beta chain was sequenced for a study of T cell repertoires in cytomegalovirus infection. This clonotype has at least ten counts. TCRdb called the reads again in MiXCR, with one record for every CDR3 protein. Of 200,000 to 250,000 distinct CDR3 sequences in the sample, 9% to 15% are singletons; the top ten hold 1.5% to 2%. Trimming shortened V by 5 bases and J by 4 bases, and 17 bases separated the two germline ends. Looked up from germline, CDR1 is LNHDA and CDR2 is SQIVND (reference sequence). The CDR3 is 16 residues long. Specimen: PBMCs. The chain is built from TRBV19 and TRBJ1-4, with D unclear. The receptor comes from a human donor in good health (CMV status not recorded). Some clones in this sample may be carry-over from other donors' samples. This CDR3 reads CASSFRAQQSNEKLFF. CDR3 nucleotide sequence: TGTGCCAGTAGTTTCCGGGCCCAACAAAGTAATGAAAAACTGTTTTTT.